This TCR beta chain comes out of a study of blood T cell repertoires in COVID-19. Study in general: Some COVID-19 samples were acute and others convalescent; all came from the United States, Italy and Spain.

Using immunoSEQ multiplex PCR, the repertoire was profiled, and TCRdb retains in-frame clones only, with some absent. The profile shows about 400,000 clones, 86% of them singletons. Germline values: CDR1 SGDLS, CDR2 YYNGEE. V lost 4 bases and J 3 bases, leaving 17 bases between the germline ends. The CDR3 consists of 16 residues. Material for sequencing was peripheral blood. This receptor was identified in a woman in her sixties or seventies with COVID-19, enrolled during active disease. V is TRBV9 and J is TRBJ2-4; no definite D call. The DNA of the CDR3 is TGTGCCAGCAGCCCCGGTCGCGCGGTGCACAAAAACATTCAGTACTTC. This codes for CASSPGRAVHKNIQYF.